The 8 T cell receptor beta chains below were found in one sample sequenced in a study of cytomegalovirus exposure and HLA in healthy donors. Assay used: immunoSEQ multiplex PCR; TCRdb lists only in-frame clones, some missing. The table lists approximately 88,000 clones, about 95% of them singletons. Material for sequencing was PBMCs. The receptors were sampled from a woman under 30 in good health and CMV-seronegative.

The chain joins TRBV6-5 to TRBJ2-2, with a possible D match to TRBD2 (7 bases). CDR1 MNHEY and CDR2 SVGAGI come from the germline V gene. Trimming stripped 2 bases from V and 2 bases from J, with 12 bases between. The CDR3 length is 16 residues. CDR3 DNA sequence: TGTGCCAGCAGTTACGGGGGAGGGACAAACACCGGGGAGCTGTTTTTT. Encoded protein: CASSYGGGTNTGELFF.

The chain uses TRBV6-1 and TRBJ2-7, with 8 bases identical to TRBD1. The CDR3 is 14 amino acids. Per the germline V gene, CDR1 is MNHNS and CDR2 is SASEGT. J was trimmed by 6 bases and V by 6 bases; bases with no gene match: 10. The CDR3 DNA reads TGTGCCAGCAGGGCCGGGACAGGTTATATCGAGCAGTACTTC. This translates into CASRAGTGYIEQYF.

The rearrangement links TRBV18 to TRBJ1-3; TRBD1 agrees at 8 bases. Per the germline V gene, CDR1 is KGHSH and CDR2 is LQKENI. With 6 bases clipped from V and 0 bases from J, the junction kept 16 bases outside the gene matches. This CDR3 is built from 19 residues. CDR3 DNA: TGTGCCAGCTCGCCCGGGACAGGTCGGGCCGAATTCTCTGGAAACACCATATATTTT. Translating gives CASSPGTGRAEFSGNTIYF.

This chain connects TRBV9 to TRBJ1-4; D possibly corresponds to TRBD1 (6 bases). Germline V CDR1 and CDR2: SGDLS, YYNGEE. Trimming stripped 3 bases from V and 7 bases from J, with 16 bases between. The CDR3 covers 15 residues. The DNA for the CDR3 is TGTGCCAGCAGCGGGGCCGCGGGGGCGGGTGAAAAACTGTTTTTT. Residues: CASSGAAGAGEKLFF.

The chain links TRBV2 to TRBJ2-2; maybe TRBD2 (6 bases). The V end lost 8 bases, the J end lost 10 bases, and 23 bases lay between the germline ends. This CDR3 has 15 amino acids. Germline V gene lookup returns CDR1 SNHLY and CDR2 FYNNEI. The DNA for the CDR3 is TGTGCCAGCGCCACTGGACTAATCGGGGGAGAGGAGCTGTTTTTT. This translates into CASATGLIGGEELFF.

The rearrangement uses TRBV29-1 and TRBJ2-3, with D possibly matching TRBD2 (5 bases). With 1 base removed from V and 3 bases from J, the gap between germline ends came to 8 bases. The CDR3 extends over 13 amino acids. Germline V gene data show CDR1 as SQVTM and CDR2 as ANQGSEA. CDR3 in DNA: TGCAGCGTTGAAGCGGGAACGACAGATACGCAGTATTTT. Protein: CSVEAGTTDTQYF.

This clone was observed a single time. The chain couples TRBV14 to TRBJ2-7, with 8 nucleotides matching TRBD2. The J segment lost 3 bases and the V segment lost 0 bases, leaving 7 bases of the junction unmatched. The V gene's germline CDR1 is SGHDN and CDR2 FVKESK. This CDR3 region has 16 residues. DNA for the CDR3: TGTGCCAGCAGCCAAGATACCAGCGGGAGAATCTACGAGCAGTACTTC. It is translated as CASSQDTSGRIYEQYF.

This clone was seen only once. V usage is TRBV30 and J usage is TRBJ1-1; D might be TRBD1 (6 bases). The CDR3 is made up of 12 amino acids. The V and J ends lost 5 bases and 6 bases respectively, with 13 bases between them. Germline V gene sequence: CDR1 GTSNPN, CDR2 SVGIG (reference sequence). CDR3 sequence: CAWADRASEAFF. In DNA, the CDR3 is TGTGCCTGGGCGGACAGAGCTTCTGAAGCTTTCTTT.